The text below deals with one TCR beta chain. The data were obtained in a study of blood T cell repertoires in COVID-19. Turning to the study itself: COVID-19 samples from acute and convalescent phases originated in the United States, Italy and Spain. The cDNA or gDNA used as material had been derived from T cells, B-cell-depleted T cells, or PBMCs.

Methods used by the authors: Estimation of nucleated cell counts relied on the amplification of reference gene primers. Assay used: immunoSEQ multiplex PCR; TCRdb lists only in-frame clones, some missing. That table supplies the V and J calls and clone size; D and trimming were determined from the DNA. The table includes about 39,000 clones, just under 95% detected once. The CDR3 is made up of 14 amino acids. V is TRBV21-1 and J is TRBJ2-7; the D call TRBD2 from the table was never checked on the DNA. TRBV21-1 is a known pseudogene. The sample consisted of peripheral blood. The clonotype comes from a human donor with active COVID-19. The donor label of this sample is uncertain. CDR3 nucleotide sequence: TGTGCCAGTTCCTGGGACTTGCGATCCTACGAGCAGTACTTC. It is translated as CASSWDLRSYEQYF.